This TCR beta chain stems from a study of identical twins. This clonotype was seen many times. The target antigen is unknown. Study conclusions and caveats: Twins' excess sharing was less marked for out-of-frame beta sequences.

TCRdb analysed the 5' RACE reads with MiXCR anew, one entry per CDR3 protein. The table includes about 150,000 distinct CDR3 sequences, under 4.5% detected once. After removal of 4 bases from V and 4 bases from J, the junction contained 5 bases not matched to a gene. The CDR3 loop spans 15 amino acids. The source material was memory T cells sorted from blood. The chain joins TRBV12-3 or TRBV12-4 to TRBJ1-4; 8 bases are a match to TRBD1. This sequence was found in a man between 18 and 35 years old in good health. The CDR3 is CASSSRTGNNEKLFF. The CDR3 DNA reads as TGTGCCAGCAGTTCCCGGACAGGGAATAATGAAAAACTGTTTTTT.